This TCR beta chain was observed in a study of OX40 agonist ivuxolimab in advanced cancers. Clones were sequenced by immunoSEQ multiplex PCR, and TCRdb holds only the in-frame ones, with some missing. Here the sample spans about 61,000 clones, 80% to 95% being singletons. Between the trimmed V and J ends, which lost 4 bases and 0 bases, there was a span of 13 bases. The CDR3 runs 16 residues. Germline CDR1 and CDR2: LNHDA and SQIVND (reference sequence). The material sequenced was CD4+ or CD8+ T cells sorted from blood, taken in a trial of the OX40 agonist ivuxolimab. The J gene is TRBJ1-3, the V gene TRBV19; no reliable D call. This TCR was sampled from an adult with an advanced solid tumor such as melanoma, head and neck, liver or kidney cancer. CDR3 in DNA: TGTGCCAGTAGTACCCATCTGGGGTACTCTGGAAACACCATATATTTT. Its translation: CASSTHLGYSGNTIYF.